This is a list of T cell receptor beta chains from one sample in a study of monozygotic twins with inflammatory bowel disease. TCRdb reprocessed the 5' RACE reads and keeps a single row for each CDR3 protein, giving no DNA. The sample has about 160,000 distinct CDR3 sequences; the top ten hold roughly 2.3%. Material for sequencing was blood. These receptors all stem from a human donor with ulcerative colitis or Crohn's disease, or a healthy co-twin of an affected twin (not recorded which). Both conserved end residues are part of each CDR3.

TRBJ2-7 TRBV20-1 CSARDWGAYEQYF
TRBJ2-3 TRBV4-3 CASSQDLAGGPDTQYF
TRBJ2-7 TRBV18 CASSPAGTVSYEQYF
TRBJ1-4 TRBV4-1 CASSQDQVRGGEKLFF
TRBJ2-5 TRBV3-1 CASSQLGTTETQYF
TRBJ1-1 TRBV20-1 CSASPSENTEAFF
TRBJ1-2 TRBV5-5 CASSPTTGTNYGYTF
TRBJ2-7 TRBV4-1 CASSQKHSVYEQYF
TRBJ1-1 TRBV9 CASSIVPDTEAFF
TRBJ2-7 TRBV5-1 CASSLGQGGYEQYF
TRBJ2-5 TRBV4-2 CASSQDPRGTQYF
TRBJ2-3 TRBV4-1 CASSQESPRGDSDTQYF
TRBJ2-5 TRBV4-2 CASSQDRETQYF
TRBJ2-7 TRBV30 CAYVPRGTAYEQYF
TRBJ1-1 TRBV6-5 CASSYGTGANTEAFF
TRBJ1-1 TRBV3-1 CASSQGGLGGETEAFF
TRBJ1-2 TRBV29-1 CSVVQDRTPYGYTF
TRBJ2-4 TRBV12-5 CATTGARGRAKNIQYF
TRBJ1-2 TRBV7-2 CASSLASSYGYTF
TRBJ2-1 TRBV19 CASTQGLHNEQFF
TRBJ1-5 TRBV6-2/TRBV6-3 CASSYERDSRNQPQHF
TRBJ1-5 TRBV6-2/TRBV6-3 CASRTQGSNQPQHF
TRBJ2-1 TRBV5-1 CASSDGLAGKFF
TRBJ2-7 TRBV5-4 CACAPGQDSYEQYF
TRBJ2-2 TRBV5-1 CAISFGNTNTGELFF
TRBJ1-5 TRBV19 CASSIDRGQGLDQPQHF
TRBJ1-1 TRBV2 CASSESTRWVTTEAFF
TRBJ2-1 TRBV7-2 CASSLEASGSSNEQFF
TRBJ2-1 TRBV14 CASSQLAGGYNEQFF
TRBJ1-3 TRBV28 CASMPPEGEGNTIYF
TRBJ2-1 TRBV7-6 CASSPRQGNEQFF
TRBJ2-7 TRBV20-1 CSAPPGTDSYEQYF
TRBJ2-5 TRBV7-9 CASSLAYETQYF